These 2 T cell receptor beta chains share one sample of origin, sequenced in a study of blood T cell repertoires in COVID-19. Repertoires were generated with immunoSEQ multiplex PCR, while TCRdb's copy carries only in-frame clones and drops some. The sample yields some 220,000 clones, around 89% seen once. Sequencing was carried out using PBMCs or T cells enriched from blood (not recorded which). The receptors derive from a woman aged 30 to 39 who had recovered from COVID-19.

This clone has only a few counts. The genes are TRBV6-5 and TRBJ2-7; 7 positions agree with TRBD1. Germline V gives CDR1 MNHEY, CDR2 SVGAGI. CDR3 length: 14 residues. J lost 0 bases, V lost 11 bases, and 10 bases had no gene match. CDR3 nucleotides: TGTGCCGCCTTCGGGCAGGGGGACTCCTACGAGCAGTACTTC. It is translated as CAAFGQGDSYEQYF.

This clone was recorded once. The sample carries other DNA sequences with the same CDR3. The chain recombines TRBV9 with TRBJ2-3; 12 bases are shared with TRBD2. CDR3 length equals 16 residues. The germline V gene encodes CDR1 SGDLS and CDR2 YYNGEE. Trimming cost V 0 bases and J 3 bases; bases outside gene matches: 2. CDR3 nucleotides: TGTGCCAGCAGCGTAGCTGGACTAGCGGGGACAGATACGCAGTATTTT. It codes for CASSVAGLAGTDTQYF.